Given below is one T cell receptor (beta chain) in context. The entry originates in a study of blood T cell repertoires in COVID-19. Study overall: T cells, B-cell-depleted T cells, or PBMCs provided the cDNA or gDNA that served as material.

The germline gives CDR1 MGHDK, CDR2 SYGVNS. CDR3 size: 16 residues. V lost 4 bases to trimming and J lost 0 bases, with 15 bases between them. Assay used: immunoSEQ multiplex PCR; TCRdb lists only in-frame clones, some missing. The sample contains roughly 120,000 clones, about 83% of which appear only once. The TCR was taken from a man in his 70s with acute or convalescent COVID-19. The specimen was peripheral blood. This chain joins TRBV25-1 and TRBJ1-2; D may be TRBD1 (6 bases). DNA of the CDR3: TGTGCCAGCAGTGCCGCGCCAGGGGAAGCTAACTATGGCTACACCTTC. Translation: CASSAAPGEANYGYTF.